Listed here are 10 T cell receptor beta chains from one sample, sequenced in a study of regulatory T cells listed by TCRdb under 2018. Library construction relied on the immunoSEQ multiplex PCR assay. The multiplex PCR used 52 forward TRBV primers and 13 reverse TRBJ primers, with assay-based and computational corrections for amplification bias. This is the immuneACCESS table as TCRdb keeps it, with only in-frame sequences that have V and J called. A part of the clones is gone; compared with another copy, unresolved V genes explain less than half, and the rest is unexplained. Counted in this sample were 2,000 to 2,500 clones; around 64% of them appeared once. The ten largest clones add up to about 33% of the sample. The material sequenced was CD8+ T cells sorted from blood. These TCRs come from a person aged 25-39 years with CD3G deficiency.

V and J are TRBV28 and TRBJ1-2, with 9 bases that match TRBD1. Germline loops: CDR1 MDHEN, CDR2 SYDVKM. The CDR3 has 13 residues. V lost 6 bases and J lost 2; bases outside the gene matches: 1. CDR3 DNA: TGTGCCAGCAGGGGGACAGGGAACTATGGCTACACCTTC. Its translation is CASRGTGNYGYTF.

The rearrangement links TRBV10-3 to TRBJ2-7; D is tentatively TRBD1 or TRBD2 (5 bases each). This CDR3 has 13 residues. Germline V gives CDR1 ENHRY, CDR2 SYGVKD. Between the trimmed V and J ends, which lost 10 bases and 5 bases, there was a span of 18 bases. CDR3 residues: CATRTGRDHEQYF. The CDR3, as DNA: TGTGCCACCCGAACTGGCAGGGACCACGAGCAGTACTTC.

This chain joins TRBV6-5 and TRBJ2-7; a weak D match, TRBD1 (5 bases). Trimming removed 2 bases at V and 4 bases at J, with 12 bases between. The CDR3 runs 14 residues. Germline V lookup: CDR1 MNHEY, CDR2 SVGAGI. The chain's CDR3 is CASSYGQGFYEQYF. DNA of the CDR3: TGTGCCAGCAGTTACGGTCAGGGTTTTTACGAGCAGTACTTC.

J is TRBJ2-1 and V is TRBV11-2; 9 bases are a match to TRBD2. The CDR3 runs to 16 residues. Trimming cost V 4 bases and J 3 bases; bases outside gene matches: 7. Germline loops: CDR1 SGHAT, CDR2 FQNNGV. The CDR3: CASSSLAGVLYNEQFF. CDR3 nucleotide sequence: TGTGCCAGCAGCTCCTTAGCGGGGGTTCTCTACAATGAGCAGTTCTTC.

The chain combines TRBV6-1 with TRBJ1-2; TRBD1 might be the D (6 bases). CDR3 length equals 16 residues. The germline V gene encodes CDR1 MNHNS and CDR2 SASEGT. V gave up 2 bases and J gave up 4 bases, with 17 bases separating them. This CDR3 reads CASSEWGAGRGYGYTF. In DNA form, the CDR3 reads TGTGCCAGCAGTGAATGGGGGGCGGGGCGCGGCTATGGCTACACCTTC.

This clone is labeled large. The gene calls are TRBV19 and TRBJ2-2, with TRBD1 identical over 10 bases. The germline gives CDR1 LNHDA, CDR2 SQIVND (reference sequence). V lost 6 bases, J lost 1 base, and 8 bases stayed unmatched. The CDR3 has 17 amino acids. The CDR3 sequence: CASSKNRDRGNTGELFF. In DNA, the CDR3 is TGTGCCAGTAGCAAAAATAGGGACAGGGGGAACACCGGGGAGCTGTTTTTT.

The chain recombines TRBV28 with TRBJ1-2, with D possibly TRBD1 on 5 matching bases. CDR1 and CDR2 from the germline V gene are MDHEN and SYDVKM. V lost 5 bases to trimming and J lost 3 bases, with 13 bases between them. The CDR3 extends over 14 amino acids. CDR3 protein: CASSPRGEDYGYTF. In DNA, the CDR3 is TGTGCCAGCAGTCCCCGGGGGGAGGACTATGGCTACACCTTC.

The genes are TRBV28 and TRBJ1-2; weak D call: TRBD1 (6 bases). Germline lookup yields CDR1 MDHEN and CDR2 SYDVKM. Between the trimmed V and J ends, which lost 4 bases and 2 bases, there was a span of 17 bases. This CDR3 has 16 residues. CDR3 DNA: TGTGCCAGCAGTTCACTAAACAGGGTTGTCAACTATGGCTACACCTTC. Translating gives CASSSLNRVVNYGYTF.

The rearrangement links TRBV19 to TRBJ1-1, with no clear D. V was clipped by 6 bases and J by 0 bases, with 17 bases between them. The germline gives CDR1 LNHDA, CDR2 SQIVND (reference sequence). CDR3 length equals 16 residues. In DNA form, the CDR3 reads TGTGCCAGTAGATCCCGCGGCGTCAGCCTGAACACTGAAGCTTTCTTT. Residues: CASRSRGVSLNTEAFF.

This chain uses TRBV7-6 with TRBJ2-3; 12 positions match TRBD2. The trim removed 2 bases at V and 4 bases at J, leaving 1 base unmatched. Germline V gene data show CDR1 as SGHVS and CDR2 as FNYEAQ. This CDR3 region has 15 residues. CDR3 in amino acids: CASSLLAGGADTQYF. In nucleotides, the CDR3 is TGTGCCAGCAGCTTACTAGCGGGAGGGGCAGATACGCAGTATTTT.